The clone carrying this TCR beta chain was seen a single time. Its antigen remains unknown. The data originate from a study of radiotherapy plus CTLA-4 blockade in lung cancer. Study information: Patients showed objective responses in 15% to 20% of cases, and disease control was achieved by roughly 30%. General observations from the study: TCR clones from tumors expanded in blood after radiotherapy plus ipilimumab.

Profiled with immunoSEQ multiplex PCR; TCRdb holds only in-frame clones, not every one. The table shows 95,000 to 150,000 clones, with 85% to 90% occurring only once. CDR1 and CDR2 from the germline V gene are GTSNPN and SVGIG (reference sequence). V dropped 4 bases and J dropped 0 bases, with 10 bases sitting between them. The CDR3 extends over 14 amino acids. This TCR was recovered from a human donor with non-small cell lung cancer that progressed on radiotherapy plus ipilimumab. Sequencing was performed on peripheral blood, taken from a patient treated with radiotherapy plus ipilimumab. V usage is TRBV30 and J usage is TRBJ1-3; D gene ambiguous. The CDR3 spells CAWTGRNSGNTIYF. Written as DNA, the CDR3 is TGTGCCTGGACTGGGCGGAACTCTGGAAACACCATATATTTT.